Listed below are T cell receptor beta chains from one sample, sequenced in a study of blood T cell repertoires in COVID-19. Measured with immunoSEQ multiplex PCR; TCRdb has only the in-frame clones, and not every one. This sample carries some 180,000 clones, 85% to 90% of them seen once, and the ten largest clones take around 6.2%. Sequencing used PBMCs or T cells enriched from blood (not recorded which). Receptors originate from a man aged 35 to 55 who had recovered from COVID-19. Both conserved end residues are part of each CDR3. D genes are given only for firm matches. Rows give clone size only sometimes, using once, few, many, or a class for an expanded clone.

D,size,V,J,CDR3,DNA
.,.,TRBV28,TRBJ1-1,CASTSQGPPTEAFF,TGTGCCAGCACCTCCCAGGGGCCCCCCACTGAAGCTTTCTTT
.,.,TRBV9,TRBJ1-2,CASSAGGGRYTF,TGTGCCAGCAGCGCCGGGGGGGGGCGCTACACCTTC
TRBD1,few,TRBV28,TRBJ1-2,CASRFLGTGHYGYTF,TGTGCCAGCAGGTTTCTCGGGACAGGTCACTATGGCTACACCTTC
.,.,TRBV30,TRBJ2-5,CAWSGQERVRETQYF,TGTGCCTGGAGTGGGCAGGAGAGGGTTCGAGAGACCCAGTACTTC
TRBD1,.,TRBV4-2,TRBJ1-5,CASSQEDRLLRDQPQHF,TGTGCCAGCAGCCAAGAGGACAGGCTCCTCAGGGATCAGCCCCAGCATTTT
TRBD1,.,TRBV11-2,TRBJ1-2,CASSFFGQALGDGYTF,TGTGCCAGCAGCTTCTTTGGACAGGCTCTAGGGGATGGCTACACCTTC
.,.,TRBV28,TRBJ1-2,CATDTVNYGYTF,TGTGCCACCGACACGGTTAACTATGGCTACACCTTC
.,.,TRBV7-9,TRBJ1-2,CASSLWSEYGYTF,TGTGCCAGCAGCTTATGGTCCGAGTATGGCTACACCTTC
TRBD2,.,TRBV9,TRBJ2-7,CASSVGASGRAREQYF,TGTGCCAGCAGCGTAGGTGCGAGCGGGAGGGCACGCGAGCAGTACTTC
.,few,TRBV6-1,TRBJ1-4,CASSDSGNNEKLFF,TGTGCCAGCAGTGATTCGGGAAATAATGAAAAACTGTTTTTT
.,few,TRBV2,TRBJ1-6,CASSALTGDSPLHF,TGTGCCAGCAGTGCTTTGACTGGTGATTCACCCCTCCACTTT
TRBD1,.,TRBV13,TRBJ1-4,CASSFGQGGEKLFF,TGTGCCAGCAGCTTTGGACAGGGTGGTGAAAAACTGTTTTTT
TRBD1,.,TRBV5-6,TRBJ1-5,CASSLSGRGNQPQHF,TGTGCCAGCAGCTTGTCGGGCAGGGGGAATCAGCCCCAGCATTTT
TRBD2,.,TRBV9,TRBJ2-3,CASSVGTSGGYTDTQYF,TGTGCCAGCAGCGTTGGGACTAGCGGGGGGTACACAGATACGCAGTATTTT
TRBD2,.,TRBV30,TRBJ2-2,CAWTLGLAGTGELFF,TGTGCCTGGACCCTGGGACTAGCGGGGACCGGGGAGCTGTTTTTT
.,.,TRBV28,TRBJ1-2,CASSDWGHPNYGYTF,TGTGCCAGCAGTGACTGGGGACACCCTAACTATGGCTACACCTTC
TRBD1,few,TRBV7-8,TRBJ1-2,CASSQRTGTGMSGYTF,TGTGCCAGCAGCCAGCGAACCGGGACAGGGATGAGTGGCTACACCTTC
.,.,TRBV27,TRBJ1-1,CASSFEGLGNTEAFF,TGTGCCAGCAGTTTCGAGGGCCTGGGCAACACTGAAGCTTTCTTT
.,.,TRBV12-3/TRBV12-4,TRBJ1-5,CASSPRHRPQHF,TGTGCCAGCAGTCCCCGTCACAGGCCCCAGCATTTT
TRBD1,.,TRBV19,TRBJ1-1,CASSIVGQGAANTEAFF,TGTGCCAGTAGTATTGTCGGACAGGGGGCGGCGAACACTGAAGCTTTCTTT
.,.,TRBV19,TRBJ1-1,CASSYGRTEAFF,TGTGCCAGTAGTTACGGGAGGACTGAAGCTTTCTTT
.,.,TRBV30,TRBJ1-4,CAWRGEGKLFF,TGTGCCTGGAGGGGGGAGGGGAAACTGTTTTTT
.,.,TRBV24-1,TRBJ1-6,CAPTPQGNYNSPLHF,TGTGCCCCGACTCCGCAGGGGAACTATAATTCACCCCTCCACTTT
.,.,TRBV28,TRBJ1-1,CAHRRATEAFF,TGTGCGCATCGGAGGGCCACTGAAGCTTTCTTT
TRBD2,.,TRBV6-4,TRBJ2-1,CASSGGGEGYNEQFF,TGTGCCAGCAGTGGGGGGGGAGAGGGATACAATGAGCAGTTCTTC
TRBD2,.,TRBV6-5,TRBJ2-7,CASSRLAGGPYEQYF,TGTGCCAGCAGTCGACTAGCGGGAGGCCCCTACGAGCAGTACTTC
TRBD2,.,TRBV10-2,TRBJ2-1,CASRWDSGRGSYNEQFF,TGCGCCAGCAGGTGGGATAGCGGGAGGGGATCCTACAATGAGCAGTTCTTC
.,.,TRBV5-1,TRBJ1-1,CASSLEARVDTEAFF,TGCGCCAGCAGCTTGGAGGCCAGGGTGGACACTGAAGCTTTCTTT
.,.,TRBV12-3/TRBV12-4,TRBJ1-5,CASSLAGSQPQHF,TGTGCCAGCAGTTTAGCAGGGAGTCAGCCCCAGCATTTT
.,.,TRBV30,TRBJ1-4,CAGRDFGSNEKLFF,TGTGCCGGCCGGGATTTCGGAAGTAATGAAAAACTGTTTTTT